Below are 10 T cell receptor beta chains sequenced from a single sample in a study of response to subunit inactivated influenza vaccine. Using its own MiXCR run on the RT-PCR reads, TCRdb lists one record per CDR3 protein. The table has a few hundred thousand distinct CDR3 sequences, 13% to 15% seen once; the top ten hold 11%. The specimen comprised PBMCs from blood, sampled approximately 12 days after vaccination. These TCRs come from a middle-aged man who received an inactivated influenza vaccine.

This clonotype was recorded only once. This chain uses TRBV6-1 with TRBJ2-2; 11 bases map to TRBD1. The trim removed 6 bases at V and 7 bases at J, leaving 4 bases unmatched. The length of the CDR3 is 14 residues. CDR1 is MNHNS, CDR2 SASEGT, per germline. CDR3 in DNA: TGTGCCAGCAGGGACAGGGGGCTTTTCGGGGAGCTGTTTTTT. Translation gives CASRDRGLFGELFF.

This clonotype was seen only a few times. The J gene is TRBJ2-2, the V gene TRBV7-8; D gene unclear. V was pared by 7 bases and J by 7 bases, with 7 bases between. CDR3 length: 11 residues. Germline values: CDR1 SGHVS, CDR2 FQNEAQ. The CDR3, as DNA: TGTGCCAGCACCAGGATCGGGGAGCTGTTTTTT. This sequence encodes CASTRIGELFF.

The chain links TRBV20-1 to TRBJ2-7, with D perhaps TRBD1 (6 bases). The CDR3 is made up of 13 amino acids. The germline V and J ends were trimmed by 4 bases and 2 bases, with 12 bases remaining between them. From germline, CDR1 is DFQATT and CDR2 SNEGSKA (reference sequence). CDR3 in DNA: TGCAGTGCTATCCCGGACAGCACCTACGAGCAGTACTTC. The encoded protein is CSAIPDSTYEQYF.

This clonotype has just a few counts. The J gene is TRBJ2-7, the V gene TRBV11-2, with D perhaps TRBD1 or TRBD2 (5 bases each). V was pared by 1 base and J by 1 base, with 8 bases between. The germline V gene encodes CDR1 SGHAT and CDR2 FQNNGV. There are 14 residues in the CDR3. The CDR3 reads CASSLGDGSYEQYF. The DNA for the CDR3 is TGTGCCAGCAGCTTAGGGGACGGATCCTACGAGCAGTACTTC.

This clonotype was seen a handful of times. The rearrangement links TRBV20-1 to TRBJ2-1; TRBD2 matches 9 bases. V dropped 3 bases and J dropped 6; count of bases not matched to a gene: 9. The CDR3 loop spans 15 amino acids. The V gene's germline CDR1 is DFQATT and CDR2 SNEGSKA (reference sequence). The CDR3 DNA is TGCAGTGCTAGTATCGTAAGCGGGAGGCGCAATGAGCAGTTCTTC. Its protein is CSASIVSGRRNEQFF.

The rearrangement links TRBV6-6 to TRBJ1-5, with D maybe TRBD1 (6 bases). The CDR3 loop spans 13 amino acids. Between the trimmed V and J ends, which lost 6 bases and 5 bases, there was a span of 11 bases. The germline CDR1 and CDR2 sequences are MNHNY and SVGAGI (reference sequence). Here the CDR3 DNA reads TGTGCCAGCAGCAACAGGGTGCATCAGCCCCAGCATTTT. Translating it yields CASSNRVHQPQHF.

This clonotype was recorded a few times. CDR3 in DNA: TGTGCCAGCAGCCAAGGTTGGCAGCCCATGAACACTGAAGCTTTCTTT. As protein: CASSQGWQPMNTEAFF. This chain links TRBV3-1 with TRBJ1-1; D remains unclear. Germline CDR1 is LGHDT and CDR2 is YNNKEL (reference sequence). V was shortened by 1 base and J by 0 bases, with 12 bases between the two germline ends. CDR3 length: 16 residues.

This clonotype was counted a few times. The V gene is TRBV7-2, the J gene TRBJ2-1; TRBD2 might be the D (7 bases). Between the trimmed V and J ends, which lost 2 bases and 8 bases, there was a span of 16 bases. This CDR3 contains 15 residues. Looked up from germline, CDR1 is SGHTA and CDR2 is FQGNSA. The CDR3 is CASSLLAGAPHEQFF. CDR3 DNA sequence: TGTGCCAGCAGCTTACTTGCGGGGGCGCCCCATGAGCAGTTCTTC.

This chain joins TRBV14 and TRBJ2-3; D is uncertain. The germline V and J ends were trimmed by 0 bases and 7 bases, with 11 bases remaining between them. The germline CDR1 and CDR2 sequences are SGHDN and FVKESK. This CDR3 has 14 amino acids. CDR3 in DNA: TGTGCCAGCAGCCAAGACAGGACCCGCAATACGCAGTATTTT. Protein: CASSQDRTRNTQYF.

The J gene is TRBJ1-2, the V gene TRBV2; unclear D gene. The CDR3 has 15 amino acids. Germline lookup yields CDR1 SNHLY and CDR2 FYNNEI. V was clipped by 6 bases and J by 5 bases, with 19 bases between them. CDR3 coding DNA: TGTGCCAGCAGGAAAGGGTCGACCTGGGGTTATGGCTACACCTTC. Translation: CASRKGSTWGYGYTF.